A single sample is the source of the 5 T cell receptor beta chains below, sequenced in a study of OX40 agonist ivuxolimab in advanced cancers. The protocol was immunoSEQ multiplex PCR, while the TCRdb copy is restricted to in-frame clones and leaves out a portion. The sample lists tens of thousands of clones, around 84% seen once, with over 6.5% in the top ten. Material: CD4+ or CD8+ T cells sorted from blood, obtained in a trial of the OX40 agonist ivuxolimab. All receptors derive from an adult with an advanced solid tumor such as melanoma, head and neck, liver or kidney cancer.

The chain recombines TRBV19 with TRBJ2-1; perhaps TRBD2 as D (6 bases). CDR3 length equals 16 residues. Deletions cut 2 bases from V and 8 bases from J, with 19 bases between. CDR1 and CDR2 (germline): LNHDA, SQIVND (reference sequence). In nucleotides, the CDR3 is TGTGCCAGTAGTATAAGAGGTGGGAGGCTGGGGGATGAGCAGTTCTTC. Translating gives CASSIRGGRLGDEQFF. Full variable domain (outside the CDR3, taken from reference TRBV19 and TRBJ2-1): DGGITQSPKYLFRKEGQNVTLSCEQNLNHDAMYWYRQDPGQGLRLIYYSQIVNDFQKGDIAEGYSVSREKKESFPLTVTSAQKNPTAFYLCASSIRGGRLGDEQFFGPGTRLTVL.

This clone came up a few times. The chain combines TRBV19 with TRBJ2-5, with 8 bases that match TRBD1. The CDR3 loop spans 14 amino acids. V lost 4 bases to trimming and J lost 5 bases; unmatched junction nucleotides: 6. Germline V CDR1 and CDR2: LNHDA, SQIVND (reference sequence). CDR3 nucleotides: TGTGCCAGTAGTACAGGGGGCGGCGGGGAGACCCAGTACTTC. Translating gives CASSTGGGGETQYF.

The chain carries TRBV5-4 and TRBJ2-5; possibly TRBD2 for D (6 bases). CDR3 size: 13 residues. Germline V CDR1 and CDR2: SGHNT, YYREEE (reference sequence). V was cut by 3 bases and J by 3 bases, with 9 bases left in between. The chain's CDR3 is CASSWEVEETQYF. CDR3 DNA: TGTGCCAGCAGCTGGGAGGTGGAAGAGACCCAGTACTTC.

The chain combines TRBV7-9 with TRBJ1-6; 8 nucleotides line up with TRBD1. This CDR3 is built from 16 residues. Germline V CDR1 and CDR2: SEHNR, FQNEAQ (reference sequence). V gave up 5 bases and J gave up 12 bases; unmatched junction bases: 15. CDR3 sequence reads: CASSPPGQGVIGPLHF. The DNA for the CDR3 is TGTGCCAGCAGCCCGCCAGGACAGGGAGTAATCGGACCCCTCCACTTT. Combining the CDR3 with reference TRBV7-9 and TRBJ1-6 gives the whole variable domain DTGVSQNPRHKITKRGQNVTFRCDPISEHNRLYWYRQTLGQGPEFLTYFQNEAQLEKSRLLSDRFSAERPKGSFSTLEIQRTEQGDSAMYLCASSPPGQGVIGPLHFGNGTRLTVT.

This rearrangement joins TRBV7-6 to TRBJ2-1, with 7 bases aligning to TRBD2. V gave up 1 base and J gave up 10 bases; unmatched junction bases: 4. The CDR3 consists of 13 residues. Germline V lookup: CDR1 SGHVS, CDR2 FNYEAQ. The CDR3 DNA reads as TGTGCCAGCAGCTTAGGTTGGGGGGGAGAGCAGTTCTTC. Its translation is CASSLGWGGEQFF.